Described below is a single TCR beta chain sequence and its context. The protocol was immunoSEQ multiplex PCR, while the TCRdb copy is restricted to in-frame clones and leaves out a portion. The sample has approximately 90,000 clones, around 87% seen once. CDR1 is MNHEY and CDR2 is SVGAGI in the germline V gene. The V and J ends lost 6 bases and 3 bases, in that order; junction bases with no gene match: 5. The CDR3 loop spans 15 amino acids. The sample originates from a study of blood T cell repertoires in COVID-19. About the research overall: Italy, Spain and the United States were the sources of the convalescent and acute COVID-19 samples. The cDNA or gDNA used as material had been derived from T cells, B-cell-depleted T cells, or PBMCs.

The material sequenced was peripheral blood. This rearrangement joins TRBV6-5 to TRBJ1-3, with TRBD1 matching over 10 bases. This TCR was sampled from a human donor with acute or convalescent COVID-19. The donor label of this sample is uncertain. This chain's CDR3 is CASSPRTGGGNTIYF. CDR3 DNA sequence: TGTGCCAGCAGCCCCCGGACAGGGGGTGGAAACACCATATATTTT.